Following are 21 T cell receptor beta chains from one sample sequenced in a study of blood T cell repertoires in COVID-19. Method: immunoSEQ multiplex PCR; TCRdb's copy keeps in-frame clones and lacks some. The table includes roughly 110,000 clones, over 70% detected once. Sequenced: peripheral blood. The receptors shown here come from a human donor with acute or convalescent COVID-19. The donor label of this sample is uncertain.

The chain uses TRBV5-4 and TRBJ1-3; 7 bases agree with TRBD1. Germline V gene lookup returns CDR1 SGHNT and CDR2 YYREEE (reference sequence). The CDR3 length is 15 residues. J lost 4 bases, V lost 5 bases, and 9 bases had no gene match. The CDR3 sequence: CASRSPGTVGNTIYF. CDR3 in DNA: TGTGCCAGCAGATCTCCCGGGACAGTAGGAAACACCATATATTTT.

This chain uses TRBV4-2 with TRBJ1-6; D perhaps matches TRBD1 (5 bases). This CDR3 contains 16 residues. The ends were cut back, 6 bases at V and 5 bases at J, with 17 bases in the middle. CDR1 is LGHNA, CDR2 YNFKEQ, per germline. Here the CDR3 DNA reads TGTGCCAGCAGGCCGAATGACGGGGGTGATAATTCACCCCTCCACTTT. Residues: CASRPNDGGDNSPLHF.

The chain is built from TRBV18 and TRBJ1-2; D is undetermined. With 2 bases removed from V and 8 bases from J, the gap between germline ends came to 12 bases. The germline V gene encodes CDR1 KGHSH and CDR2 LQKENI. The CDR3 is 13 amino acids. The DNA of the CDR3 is TGTGCCAGCTCACCAGACGGGAGACTCGGCTACACCTTC. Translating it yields CASSPDGRLGYTF.

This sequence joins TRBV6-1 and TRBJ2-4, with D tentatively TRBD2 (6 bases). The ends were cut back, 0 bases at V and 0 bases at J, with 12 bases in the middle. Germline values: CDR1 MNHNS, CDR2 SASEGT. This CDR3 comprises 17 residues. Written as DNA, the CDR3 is TGTGCCAGCAGTGAAGCGCCGGGACTCCGAGCCAAAAACATTCAGTACTTC. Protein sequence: CASSEAPGLRAKNIQYF.

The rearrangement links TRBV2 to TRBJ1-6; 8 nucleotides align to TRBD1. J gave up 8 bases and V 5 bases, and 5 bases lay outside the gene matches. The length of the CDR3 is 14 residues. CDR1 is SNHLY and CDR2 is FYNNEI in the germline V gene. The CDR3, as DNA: TGTGCCAGCAGTCGGACAGGGCGGGATTCACCCCTCCACTTT. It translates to CASSRTGRDSPLHF.

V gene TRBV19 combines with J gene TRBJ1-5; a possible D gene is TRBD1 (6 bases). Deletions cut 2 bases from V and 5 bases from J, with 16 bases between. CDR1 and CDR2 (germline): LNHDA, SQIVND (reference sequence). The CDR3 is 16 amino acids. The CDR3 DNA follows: TGTGCCAGTAGTATATGGGGGCAGGTCGGCTATCAGCCCCAGCATTTT. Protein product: CASSIWGQVGYQPQHF.

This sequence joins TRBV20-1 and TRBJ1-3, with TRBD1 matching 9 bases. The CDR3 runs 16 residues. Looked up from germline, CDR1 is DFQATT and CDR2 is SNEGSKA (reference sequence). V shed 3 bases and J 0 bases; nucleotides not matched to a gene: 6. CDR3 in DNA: TGCAGTGCTAGTTCGGGACAGGGAAGCTCTGGAAACACCATATATTTT. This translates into CSASSGQGSSGNTIYF.

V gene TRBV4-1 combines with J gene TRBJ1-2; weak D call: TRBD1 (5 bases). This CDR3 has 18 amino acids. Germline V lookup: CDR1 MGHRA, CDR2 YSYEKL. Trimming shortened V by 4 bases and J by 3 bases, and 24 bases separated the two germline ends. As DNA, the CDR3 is TGCGCCAGCAGCCGAAATACCGGTATGGGGCGTTTTGACTATGGCTACACCTTC. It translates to CASSRNTGMGRFDYGYTF.

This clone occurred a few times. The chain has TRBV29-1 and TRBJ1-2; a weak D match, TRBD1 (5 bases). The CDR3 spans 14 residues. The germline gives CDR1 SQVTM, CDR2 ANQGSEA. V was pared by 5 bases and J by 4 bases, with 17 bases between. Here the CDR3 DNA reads TGCAGCGTTTCAAATCAGGGTTCCCTCTATGGCTACACCTTC. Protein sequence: CSVSNQGSLYGYTF. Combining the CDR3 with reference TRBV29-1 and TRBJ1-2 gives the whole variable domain SAVISQKPSRDICQRGTSLTIQCQVDSQVTMMFWYRQQPGQSLTLIATANQGSEATYESGFVIDKFPISRPNLTFSTLTVSNMSPEDSSIYLCSVSNQGSLYGYTFGSGTRLTVV.

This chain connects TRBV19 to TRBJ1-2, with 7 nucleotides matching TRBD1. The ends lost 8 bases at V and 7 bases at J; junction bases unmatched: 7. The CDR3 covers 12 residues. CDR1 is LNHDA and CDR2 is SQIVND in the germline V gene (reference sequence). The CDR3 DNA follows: TGTGCCAGTGGGACAGCCTTGGGTGGCTACACCTTC. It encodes CASGTALGGYTF.

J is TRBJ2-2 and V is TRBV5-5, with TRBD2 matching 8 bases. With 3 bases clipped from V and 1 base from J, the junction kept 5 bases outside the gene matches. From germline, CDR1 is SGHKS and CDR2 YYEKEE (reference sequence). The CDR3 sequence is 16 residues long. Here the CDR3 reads CASSSETSVNTGELFF. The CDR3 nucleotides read TGTGCCAGCAGCTCCGAGACTAGCGTGAACACCGGGGAGCTGTTTTTT.

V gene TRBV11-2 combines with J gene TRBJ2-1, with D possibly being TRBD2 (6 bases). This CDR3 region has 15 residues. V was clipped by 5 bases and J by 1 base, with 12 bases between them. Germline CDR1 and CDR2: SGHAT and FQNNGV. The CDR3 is CASSATSSSYNEQFF. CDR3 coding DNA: TGTGCCAGCAGCGCAACTAGCTCTTCCTACAATGAGCAGTTCTTC.

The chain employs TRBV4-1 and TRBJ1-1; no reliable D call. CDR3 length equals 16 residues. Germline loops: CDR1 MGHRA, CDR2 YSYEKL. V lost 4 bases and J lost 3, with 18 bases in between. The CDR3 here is CASSPSDVRGYTEAFF. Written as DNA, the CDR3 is TGCGCCAGCAGCCCGTCTGATGTGCGGGGTTACACTGAAGCTTTCTTT.

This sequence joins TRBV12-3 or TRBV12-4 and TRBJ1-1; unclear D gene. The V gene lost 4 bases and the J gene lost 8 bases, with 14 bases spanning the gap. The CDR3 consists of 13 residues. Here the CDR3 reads CASSYPPPGEAFF. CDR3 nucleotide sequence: TGTGCCAGCAGTTACCCCCCCCCGGGGGAAGCTTTCTTT.

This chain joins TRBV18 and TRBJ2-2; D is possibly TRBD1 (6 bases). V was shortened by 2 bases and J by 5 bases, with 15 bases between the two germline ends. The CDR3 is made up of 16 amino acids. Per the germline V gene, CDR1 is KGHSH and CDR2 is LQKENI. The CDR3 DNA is TGTGCCAGCTCACCAGGGACAACGGGGAGAACCGGGGAGCTGTTTTTT. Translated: CASSPGTTGRTGELFF.

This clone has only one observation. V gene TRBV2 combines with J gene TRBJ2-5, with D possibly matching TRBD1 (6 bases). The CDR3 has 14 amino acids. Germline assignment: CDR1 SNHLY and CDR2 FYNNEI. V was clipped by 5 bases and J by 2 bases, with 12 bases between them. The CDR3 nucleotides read TGTGCCAGCAGTCGCTCGACAGGACAAGAGACCCAGTACTTC. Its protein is CASSRSTGQETQYF.

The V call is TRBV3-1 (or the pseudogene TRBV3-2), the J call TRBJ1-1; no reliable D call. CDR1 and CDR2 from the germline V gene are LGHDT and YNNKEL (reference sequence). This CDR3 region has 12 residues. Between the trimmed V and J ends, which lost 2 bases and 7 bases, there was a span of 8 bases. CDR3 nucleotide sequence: TGTGCCAGCAGCCAACTCTCCGGTGAAGCTTTCTTT. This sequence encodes CASSQLSGEAFF.

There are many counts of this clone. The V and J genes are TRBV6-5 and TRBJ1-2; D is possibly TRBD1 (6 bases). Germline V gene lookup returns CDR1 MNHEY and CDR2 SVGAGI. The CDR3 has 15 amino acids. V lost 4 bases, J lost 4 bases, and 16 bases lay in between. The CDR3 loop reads CASSSQTGTAYGYTF. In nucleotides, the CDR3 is TGTGCCAGCAGTTCCCAGACAGGTACGGCCTATGGCTACACCTTC.

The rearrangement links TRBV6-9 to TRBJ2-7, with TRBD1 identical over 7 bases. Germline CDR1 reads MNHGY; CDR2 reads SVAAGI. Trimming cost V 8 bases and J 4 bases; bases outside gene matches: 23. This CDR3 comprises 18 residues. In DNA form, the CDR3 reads TGTGCCAGCGTTAGCCGTCCCGTTAGGGACAGAGTTAAATACGAGCAGTACGTC. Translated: CASVSRPVRDRVKYEQYV.

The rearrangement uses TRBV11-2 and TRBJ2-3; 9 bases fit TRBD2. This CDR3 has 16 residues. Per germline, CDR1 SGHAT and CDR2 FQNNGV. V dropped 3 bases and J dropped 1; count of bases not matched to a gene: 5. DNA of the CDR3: TGTGCCAGCAGCTTTGGTAGCGGGGGACGCACAGATACGCAGTATTTT. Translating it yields CASSFGSGGRTDTQYF. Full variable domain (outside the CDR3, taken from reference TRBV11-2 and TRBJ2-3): EAGVAQSPRYKIIEKRQSVAFWCNPISGHATLYWYQQILGQGPKLLIQFQNNGVVDDSQLPKDRFSAERLKGVDSTLKIQPAKLEDSAVYLCASSFGSGGRTDTQYFGPGTRLTVL.

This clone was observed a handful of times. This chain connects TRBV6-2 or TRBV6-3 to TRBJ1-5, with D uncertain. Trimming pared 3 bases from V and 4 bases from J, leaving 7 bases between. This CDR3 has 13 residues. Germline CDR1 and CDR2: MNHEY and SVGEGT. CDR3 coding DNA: TGTGCCAGCAGTTATGGGGAGAATCAGCCCCAGCATTTT. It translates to CASSYGENQPQHF.